These 13 T cell receptor beta chains originate from one sample sequenced in a study of blood T cells in healthy people across ages. Using a J-beta primer mix together with a sample-barcoded 5' primer, a second PCR was run for roughly 6 to 11 cycles. TCRdb independently ran MiXCR on the 5' RACE reads; one entry per CDR3 protein. Of 600,000 to 800,000 distinct CDR3 sequences listed, 52% are singletons. Sequenced sample: blood. These TCRs come from a woman of 80 years or more in good health.

V gene TRBV5-1 combines with J gene TRBJ2-1; D might be TRBD1 (6 bases). Germline assignment: CDR1 SGHRS and CDR2 YFSETQ. The germline V and J ends were trimmed by 5 bases and 5 bases, with 14 bases remaining between them. The CDR3 runs to 14 residues. The CDR3 DNA is TGCGCCAGCAGGCCCACTAACAGGGACAATGAGCAGTTCTTC. Amino acid sequence: CASRPTNRDNEQFF.

This clonotype was counted ten times or more. V and J are TRBV7-3 and TRBJ2-3; 9 bases line up with TRBD2. The CDR3 totals 17 residues. V lost 5 bases and J lost 2; bases outside the gene matches: 11. From germline, CDR1 is SGHTA and CDR2 FQGTGA. The CDR3 DNA reads as TGTGCCAGCAGCCCCACGGTAGCGGGGGCCCTCACAGATACGCAGTATTTT. Amino acids: CASSPTVAGALTDTQYF.

In its sample, this clonotype was seen a few times. The rearrangement uses TRBV28 and TRBJ2-1; the D gene could be TRBD1 or TRBD2 (6 bases each). Germline lookup yields CDR1 MDHEN and CDR2 SYDVKM. V was trimmed by 7 bases and J by 1 base, leaving 14 bases between them. The CDR3 contains 15 residues. This CDR3 is CASTRDTQSYNEQFF. As DNA, the CDR3 is TGTGCCAGCACGCGGGACACCCAATCCTACAATGAGCAGTTCTTC.

This clonotype turned up a few times. This sequence joins TRBV4-3 and TRBJ1-2; TRBD1 matches 7 bases. Germline CDR1 reads LGHNA; CDR2 reads YSLEER. CDR3 length: 15 residues. The V and J ends lost 1 base and 6 bases, in that order; junction bases with no gene match: 8. The CDR3, as DNA: TGCGCCAGCAGCCAAGTCGCCAGGGGGTGGGATGGCTACACCTTC. Translated: CASSQVARGWDGYTF.

There are many counts of this clonotype. The rearrangement links TRBV2 to TRBJ2-3; no firm D call. The CDR3 extends over 12 amino acids. Between the trimmed V and J ends, which lost 7 bases and 2 bases, there was a span of 7 bases. In germline, CDR1 is SNHLY, CDR2 FYNNEI. The CDR3 is CASKSNTDTQYF. In DNA form, the CDR3 reads TGTGCCAGCAAATCGAACACAGATACGCAGTATTTT.

This chain links TRBV20-1 with TRBJ1-1, with D maybe TRBD1 (5 bases). Trimming cost V 2 bases and J 5 bases, with 12 bases left between them. CDR3 length: 13 residues. Germline CDR1 and CDR2: DFQATT and SNEGSKA (reference sequence). DNA for the CDR3: TGCAGTGCTAGAAAGGGCAGGGAGACTGAAGCTTTCTTT. Translated: CSARKGRETEAFF.

V usage is TRBV6-6 and J usage is TRBJ2-1, with no clear D. The CDR3 runs to 15 residues. Germline V CDR1 and CDR2: MNHNY, SVGAGI (reference sequence). V dropped 6 bases and J dropped 0 bases, with 12 bases sitting between them. The DNA of the CDR3 is TGTGCCAGCAGCCCCCAGTCATCCTCCTACAATGAGCAGTTCTTC. Translated: CASSPQSSSYNEQFF.

The rearrangement uses TRBV6-2 or TRBV6-3 and TRBJ2-3; TRBD2 matches 7 bases. This CDR3 comprises 14 residues. Trimming cost V 5 bases and J 2 bases; bases outside gene matches: 4. Germline loops: CDR1 MNHEY, CDR2 SVGEGT. The CDR3 loop reads CASSTLAFTDTQYF. The CDR3 DNA reads TGTGCCAGCAGTACACTAGCGTTCACAGATACGCAGTATTTT.

A remark on this clonotype: This clone may be a read error of a much larger clone one base away. The J gene is TRBJ2-4, the V gene TRBV5-4; perhaps D is TRBD1 or TRBD2 (5 bases each). V lost 4 bases and J 13 bases, leaving 27 bases between the germline ends. Germline V gene data show CDR1 as SGHNT and CDR2 as YYREEE (reference sequence). The CDR3 covers 16 residues. In nucleotides, the CDR3 is TGTGCCAGCAGCCCCGGGACCGCCAGATCGTCCAATGAGCAGTACTTC. It is translated as CASSPGTARSSNEQYF.

This clonotype was seen only a few times. The gene calls are TRBV10-3 and TRBJ1-2, with 7 bases identical to TRBD1. The length of the CDR3 is 13 residues. With V trimmed by 5 bases and J by 2 bases, 2 bases remained unmatched. CDR1 is ENHRY and CDR2 is SYGVKD in the germline V gene. In nucleotides, the CDR3 is TGTGCCATCAGTACAGGGGTAAACTATGGCTACACCTTC. It is translated as CAISTGVNYGYTF.

A remark on this clonotype: This could be a read error, since a much larger clone is one nucleotide away. This chain uses TRBV12-3 or TRBV12-4 with TRBJ1-1, with D unclear. V was pared by 4 bases and J by 4 bases, with 4 bases between. The CDR3 runs to 11 residues. CDR3 DNA: TGTGCCAGCAGTTGGAGCACTGAAGCTTTCTTT. This codes for CASSWSTEAFF.

There are many counts of this clonotype. The chain links TRBV3-1 to TRBJ2-1; D possibly uses TRBD1 or TRBD2 (5 bases each). Deletions cut 2 bases from V and 4 bases from J, with 18 bases between. CDR1 LGHDT and CDR2 YNNKEL come from the germline V gene (reference sequence). The CDR3 is 17 residues long. The CDR3 nucleotides read TGTGCCAGCAGCCAACCGGTTCAGGGACCCCGTTACAATGAGCAGTTCTTC. Its protein is CASSQPVQGPRYNEQFF.

This clonotype was counted many times. The chain is built from TRBV10-3 and TRBJ1-6; D uncertain. There are 16 residues in the CDR3. The V end lost 6 bases, the J end lost 4 bases, and 16 bases lay between the germline ends. Looked up from germline, CDR1 is ENHRY and CDR2 is SYGVKD. The CDR3 loop reads CAIRDGFSTYNSPLHF. CDR3 coding DNA: TGTGCCATCAGGGACGGATTTTCAACGTATAATTCACCCCTCCACTTT.